One and the same sample provided the 10 T cell receptor beta chains below, sequenced in a study of T cell repertoires in cytomegalovirus infection. TCRdb passed the reads through MiXCR, listing each CDR3 protein once. Of around 530,000 distinct CDR3 sequences in the sample, 26% were seen once. The sequencing sample was made of PBMCs. The receptors originated from a human donor in good health (CMV status not recorded). Some clones in this sample may be carry-over from other donors' samples.

The V and J genes are TRBV12-3 or TRBV12-4 and TRBJ1-1, with D possibly TRBD1 on 5 matching bases. V was cut by 6 bases and J by 1 base, with 12 bases left in between. The length of the CDR3 is 14 residues. The CDR3 bases are TGTGCCAGCAGGAACCGGGACCAGAACACTGAAGCTTTCTTT. Protein: CASRNRDQNTEAFF.

The gene calls are TRBV19 and TRBJ2-7; TRBD2 might be the D (5 bases). With 3 bases removed from V and 0 bases from J, the gap between germline ends came to 15 bases. CDR1 and CDR2 (germline): LNHDA, SQIVND (reference sequence). This CDR3 comprises 16 residues. The CDR3 DNA reads as TGTGCCAGTAGTATTGACCCTAGAGCGGCCTCCTACGAGCAGTACTTC. This encodes CASSIDPRAASYEQYF.

This clonotype was counted between two and nine times. The chain links TRBV20-1 to TRBJ2-7; TRBD1 aligns across 8 bases. This CDR3 comprises 15 residues. V was clipped by 2 bases and J by 0 bases; unmatched bases: 6. Germline CDR1 DFQATT, CDR2 SNEGSKA (reference sequence). The CDR3 nucleotides read TGCAGTGCTAGAAACCGGGACAGGAGCTCCTACGAGCAGTACTTC. Translated: CSARNRDRSSYEQYF.

This chain uses TRBV6-2 or TRBV6-3 with TRBJ2-1, with TRBD2 identical over 16 bases. J gave up 12 bases and V 7 bases, and 12 bases lay outside the gene matches. The V gene's germline CDR1 is MNHEY and CDR2 SVGEGT. This CDR3 region has 16 residues. CDR3 sequence reads: CASTRVGTSGRVGQFF. The CDR3 DNA reads as TGTGCCAGCACCAGAGTGGGGACTAGCGGGAGGGTCGGGCAGTTCTTC.

This clonotype turned up a few times. The gene calls are TRBV5-1 and TRBJ1-2, with 7 nucleotides matching TRBD1. CDR3 length: 14 amino acids. The V segment lost 3 bases and the J segment 8 bases; nucleotides outside the gene matches: 10. CDR1 and CDR2 (germline): SGHRS, YFSETQ. CDR3 amino acids: CASSYGSQGQGYTF. The CDR3, as DNA: TGCGCCAGCAGCTACGGGTCACAGGGGCAAGGCTACACCTTC. Together with reference TRBV5-1 and TRBJ1-2, the CDR3 gives the full variable domain: KAGVTQTPRYLIKTRGQQVTLSCSPISGHRSVSWYQQTPGQGLQFLFEYFSETQRNKGNFPGRFSGRQFSNSRSEMNVSTLELGDSALYLCASSYGSQGQGYTFGSGTRLTVV.

The chain employs TRBV28 and TRBJ2-5, with D possibly matching TRBD1 (6 bases). V was cut by 3 bases and J by 5 bases, with 19 bases left in between. This CDR3 is 16 amino acids long. CDR1 and CDR2 (germline): MDHEN, SYDVKM. CDR3 in DNA: TGTGCCAGCAGTTTTTATCCAGGGGTGACTCGTGAGACCCAGTACTTC. Translation: CASSFYPGVTRETQYF.

The chain has TRBV29-1 and TRBJ1-1; tentative D call: TRBD1 (5 bases). V lost 0 bases and J 6 bases, leaving 14 bases between the germline ends. The germline V gene encodes CDR1 SQVTM and CDR2 ANQGSEA. This CDR3 has 14 residues. In nucleotides, the CDR3 is TGCAGCGTTGAAGATCGGGGGGTGCGACCTGAAGCTTTCTTT. Residues: CSVEDRGVRPEAFF. The full variable domain, with the rest looked up from reference TRBV29-1 and TRBJ1-1, is SAVISQKPSRDICQRGTSLTIQCQVDSQVTMMFWYRQQPGQSLTLIATANQGSEATYESGFVIDKFPISRPNLTFSTLTVSNMSPEDSSIYLCSVEDRGVRPEAFFGQGTRLTVV.

The rearrangement joins TRBV20-1 to TRBJ2-7, with TRBD2 matching over 14 bases. Trimming took 6 bases from V and 3 from J; bases not matched to a gene: 16. The length of the CDR3 is 18 residues. Germline CDR1 DFQATT, CDR2 SNEGSKA (reference sequence). DNA for the CDR3: TGCAGTGCCACCACCCCGTCCGGGACTAGCGGGAGAGGCTACGAGCAGTACTTC. It translates to CSATTPSGTSGRGYEQYF.

CDR3 DNA: TGTGCCAGCAGTGATAGGGACTACTATTCCTCCTACGAGCAGTACTTC. Protein product: CASSDRDYYSSYEQYF. This sequence joins TRBV2 and TRBJ2-7, with TRBD2 matching over 7 bases. The CDR3 length is 16 residues. The V segment lost 3 bases and the J segment 0 bases; nucleotides outside the gene matches: 8. Germline V gives CDR1 SNHLY, CDR2 FYNNEI.

This clonotype was detected only a few times. The V gene is TRBV7-2, the J gene TRBJ2-5; D may be TRBD2 (6 bases). Germline assignment: CDR1 SGHTA and CDR2 FQGNSA. The CDR3 loop spans 17 amino acids. The V end lost 5 bases, the J end lost 7 bases, and 26 bases lay between the germline ends. The chain's CDR3 is CASSPGTPGVSGRTQYF. CDR3 sequence (DNA): TGTGCCAGCAGCCCCGGGACTCCCGGGGTATCGGGGAGGACCCAGTACTTC.